The source of this T cell receptor (beta chain) is a study of identifying expanded T cells in peripheral blood. The sample holds a few counts of this clone. The germline CDR1 and CDR2 sequences are PRHDT and FYEKMQ (reference sequence). The CDR3 covers 15 residues. V dropped 6 bases and J dropped 6; count of bases not matched to a gene: 8. Repertoires were generated with immunoSEQ multiplex PCR, while TCRdb's copy carries only in-frame clones and drops some. The sample lists approximately 81,000 clones; roughly 84% were seen once. What was sequenced was blood. The chain carries TRBV13 and TRBJ2-1; 10 nucleotides agree with TRBD2. This TCR was recovered from a person between 18 and 75 years old in good health. The CDR3 sequence is CASRASGRASNEQFF. The CDR3 region has the DNA TGTGCCAGCAGAGCAAGCGGGAGGGCCAGCAATGAGCAGTTCTTC.